These 23 T cell receptor beta chains originate from one sample sequenced in a study of blood T cell repertoires in COVID-19. Only in-frame clones appear in the TCRdb table, and some are missing; sequencing was by immunoSEQ multiplex PCR. The sample yields about 210,000 clones, approximately 86% seen once. Material for sequencing was peripheral blood. Receptors originate from a man between 18 and 35 years old with active or convalescent COVID-19.

The V call is TRBV20-1, the J call TRBJ2-1, with D unclear. The CDR3 has 13 residues. Germline CDR1 reads DFQATT; CDR2 reads SNEGSKA (reference sequence). Trimming removed 3 bases at V and 0 bases at J, with 6 bases between. CDR3 in amino acids: CSASRSSYNEQFF. Here the CDR3 DNA reads TGCAGTGCTAGTAGGAGCTCCTACAATGAGCAGTTCTTC.

This clone was observed a handful of times. J is TRBJ1-1 and V is TRBV4-2; D unclear. The CDR3 totals 14 residues. Germline V gives CDR1 LGHNA, CDR2 YNFKEQ. V was cut by 3 bases and J by 3 bases, with 11 bases left in between. The CDR3 loop reads CASSHEALDTEAFF. The CDR3, as DNA: TGTGCCAGCAGCCACGAGGCCCTGGACACTGAAGCTTTCTTT.

This rearrangement joins TRBV7-6 to TRBJ2-3; 12 positions match TRBD2. V shed 4 bases and J 2 bases; nucleotides not matched to a gene: 4. Germline CDR1 reads SGHVS; CDR2 reads FNYEAQ. The CDR3 spans 16 residues. In DNA, the CDR3 is TGTGCCAGCAGCTATGGACTAGCGGGAAACACAGATACGCAGTATTTT. It translates to CASSYGLAGNTDTQYF.

This chain uses TRBV3-1 (or the pseudogene TRBV3-2) with TRBJ2-3, with D possibly being TRBD2 (6 bases). The V gene lost 1 base and the J gene lost 2 bases, with 10 bases spanning the gap. This CDR3 has 15 amino acids. CDR1 is LGHDT, CDR2 YNNKEL, per germline (reference sequence). DNA for the CDR3: TGTGCCAGCAGCCAAGTGCGGAGGGCCACAGATACGCAGTATTTT. Protein sequence: CASSQVRRATDTQYF.

This clone was recorded a few times. The chain is built from TRBV5-1 and TRBJ1-3; D is undetermined. Between the trimmed V and J ends, which lost 4 bases and 3 bases, there was a span of 5 bases. CDR1 is SGHRS and CDR2 is YFSETQ in the germline V gene. This CDR3 comprises 12 residues. The CDR3 DNA reads TGCGCCAGCAGCCGCGGTGGAAACACCATATATTTT. It codes for CASSRGGNTIYF.

This chain uses TRBV7-8 with TRBJ2-2; 11 bases are shared with TRBD2. From germline, CDR1 is SGHVS and CDR2 FQNEAQ. This CDR3 is 15 amino acids long. With V trimmed by 6 bases and J by 0 bases, 0 bases remained unmatched. CDR3 region: CASRLAGANTGELFF. CDR3 sequence (DNA): TGTGCCAGCAGACTAGCGGGGGCGAACACCGGGGAGCTGTTTTTT.

DNA of the CDR3: TGCGCCAGCAGCGTTAGATCCGGGACAGTGGCCCTCGAGCAGTACTTC. It codes for CASSVRSGTVALEQYF. The V call is TRBV5-1, the J call TRBJ2-7, with 7 positions matching TRBD1. With 4 bases clipped from V and 6 bases from J, the junction kept 16 bases outside the gene matches. Germline lookup yields CDR1 SGHRS and CDR2 YFSETQ. CDR3 length: 16 residues.

V gene TRBV7-8 combines with J gene TRBJ1-1; D might be TRBD1 (6 bases). Germline CDR1 SGHVS, CDR2 FQNEAQ. V lost 5 bases and J lost 5, with 12 bases in between. The CDR3 extends over 13 amino acids. The CDR3 here is CASSTDSRTEAFF. CDR3 DNA sequence: TGTGCCAGCAGCACGGACAGTAGGACTGAAGCTTTCTTT.

The V call is TRBV28, the J call TRBJ2-7, with 10 positions matching TRBD1. The V segment lost 6 bases and the J segment 4 bases; nucleotides outside the gene matches: 6. CDR3 length equals 14 residues. Germline V gives CDR1 MDHEN, CDR2 SYDVKM. The CDR3 sequence: CASRPGQGFYEQYF. CDR3 DNA: TGTGCCAGCAGGCCGGGACAGGGGTTTTACGAGCAGTACTTC.

J is TRBJ1-5 and V is TRBV5-8; D is possibly TRBD1 (6 bases). The CDR3 covers 16 residues. Germline loops: CDR1 SGHTS, CDR2 YDEGEE. V was clipped by 3 bases and J by 1 base, with 14 bases between them. The CDR3 reads CASSYWGGRSNQPQHF. DNA for the CDR3: TGTGCCAGCAGCTACTGGGGGGGCAGGAGCAATCAGCCCCAGCATTTT.

J is TRBJ2-3 and V is TRBV15; 11 bases fit TRBD2. Germline-derived CDR1 and CDR2 are LNHNV and YYDKDF (reference sequence). The CDR3 contains 16 residues. The J segment lost 6 bases and the V segment lost 1 base, leaving 6 bases of the junction unmatched. Here the CDR3 reads CATSRVASGRSDTQYF. The DNA for the CDR3 is TGTGCCACCAGCAGAGTCGCTAGCGGGAGGTCGGATACGCAGTATTTT.

The chain uses TRBV7-9 and TRBJ2-3; TRBD2 matches at 9 bases. Germline V gene lookup returns CDR1 SEHNR and CDR2 FQNEAQ (reference sequence). The CDR3 runs to 16 residues. J gave up 2 bases and V 8 bases, and 11 bases lay outside the gene matches. CDR3 DNA: TGTGCCAGCCGAACGGGCGGGAGGGCCCCCACAGATACGCAGTATTTT. It yields the protein CASRTGGRAPTDTQYF.

The chain uses TRBV20-1 and TRBJ1-1, with a possible D match to TRBD1 (6 bases). This CDR3 is 11 amino acids long. The germline gives CDR1 DFQATT, CDR2 SNEGSKA (reference sequence). The CDR3 protein is CSTGMTTEAFF. In DNA form, the CDR3 reads TGCAGCACAGGGATGACCACTGAAGCTTTCTTT.

This chain links TRBV5-4 with TRBJ2-3, with 9 bases fitting TRBD1. Germline assignment: CDR1 SGHNT and CDR2 YYREEE (reference sequence). Germline trimming cut 4 bases from V and 1 base from J; bases unmatched to any gene: 13. This CDR3 region has 18 residues. In nucleotides, the CDR3 is TGTGCCAGCAGCCTTCCGGGACAGGGTGGCTCGGGCACAGATACGCAGTATTTT. It specifies CASSLPGQGGSGTDTQYF.

The chain employs TRBV10-2 and TRBJ1-3; TRBD1 agrees at 9 bases. Per germline, CDR1 WSHSY and CDR2 SAAADI. V was pared by 6 bases and J by 2 bases, with 5 bases of the junction left unmatched. This CDR3 is 15 amino acids long. The CDR3 sequence is CASRGQGIPGNTIYF. The DNA of the CDR3 is TGCGCCAGCAGGGGACAGGGTATTCCTGGAAACACCATATATTTT.

The chain recombines TRBV4-1 with TRBJ1-1; D is unclear. The CDR3 spans 12 residues. Germline CDR1 is MGHRA and CDR2 is YSYEKL. With 4 bases removed from V and 5 bases from J, the gap between germline ends came to 8 bases. CDR3 region: CASSPGGTEAFF. CDR3 nucleotide sequence: TGCGCCAGCAGCCCGGGAGGGACTGAAGCTTTCTTT.

The rearrangement links TRBV5-1 to TRBJ1-3; 8 bases line up with TRBD1. V dropped 3 bases and J dropped 2; count of bases not matched to a gene: 4. CDR1 is SGHRS and CDR2 is YFSETQ in the germline V gene. There are 15 residues in the CDR3. The CDR3 DNA is TGCGCCAGCAGCTCCGGACAGGGACCTGGAAACACCATATATTTT. Residues: CASSSGQGPGNTIYF.

In its sample, this clone was seen once. This chain connects TRBV28 to TRBJ1-3; possible D gene TRBD1, 6 bases. CDR1 is MDHEN and CDR2 is SYDVKM in the germline V gene. Trimming cost V 6 bases and J 0 bases, with 12 bases left between them. The CDR3 extends over 15 amino acids. The CDR3 spells CASSRGQRSGNTIYF. The CDR3 DNA follows: TGTGCCAGCAGCCGCGGACAGCGCTCTGGAAACACCATATATTTT.

This sequence joins TRBV7-9 and TRBJ2-5, with a tentative D call TRBD1 (6 bases). The germline V and J ends were trimmed by 5 bases and 7 bases, with 17 bases remaining between them. From germline, CDR1 is SEHNR and CDR2 FQNEAQ (reference sequence). The CDR3 has 14 residues. The CDR3 nucleotides are TGTGCCAGCAGCAAAAGGGCACCCAGGGGGACCCAGTACTTC. Translation gives CASSKRAPRGTQYF.

The genes are TRBV30 and TRBJ1-2, with 7 positions matching TRBD1. The germline V gene has CDR1 GTSNPN and CDR2 SVGIG (reference sequence). The CDR3 is 13 amino acids. After removal of 1 base from V and 8 bases from J, the junction contained 7 bases not matched to a gene. The CDR3 here is CAWSASTGDGYTF. The CDR3, as DNA: TGTGCCTGGAGTGCGTCTACAGGGGACGGCTACACCTTC.

This clone was seen a single time. The J gene is TRBJ2-7, the V gene TRBV6-2 or TRBV6-3; perhaps TRBD2 as D (7 bases). CDR3 length: 15 amino acids. V lost 4 bases, J lost 4 bases, and 17 bases lay in between. CDR1 is MNHEY and CDR2 is SVGEGT in the germline V gene. The CDR3 spells CASSLGGGRGYEQYF. The CDR3 DNA follows: TGTGCCAGCAGTTTGGGGGGGGGCAGGGGTTACGAGCAGTACTTC.

DNA for the CDR3: TGTGCCAGCAGCTCGGTGCGGACTAGCACAATCACAGATACGCAGTATTTT. This codes for CASSSVRTSTITDTQYF. The chain couples TRBV5-4 to TRBJ2-3, with 8 bases lining up with TRBD2. The trim removed 3 bases at V and 2 bases at J, leaving 11 bases unmatched. Germline CDR1 reads SGHNT; CDR2 reads YYREEE (reference sequence). The CDR3 extends over 17 amino acids. The full variable domain, in which reference TRBV5-4 and TRBJ2-3 provide the parts outside the CDR3, is ETGVTQSPTHLIKTRGQQVTLRCSSQSGHNTVSWYQQALGQGPQFIFQYYREEENGRGNFPPRFSGLQFPNYSSELNVNALELDDSALYLCASSSVRTSTITDTQYFGPGTRLTVL.

This sequence joins TRBV5-1 and TRBJ1-5; 7 bases line up with TRBD1. This CDR3 has 15 residues. Losses at the gene ends were 0 bases for V and 6 bases for J; bases not matched to a gene: 6. The germline gives CDR1 SGHRS, CDR2 YFSETQ. CDR3 in amino acids: CASSLGQGMGQPQHF. CDR3 coding DNA: TGCGCCAGCAGCTTGGGACAGGGTATGGGTCAGCCCCAGCATTTT.